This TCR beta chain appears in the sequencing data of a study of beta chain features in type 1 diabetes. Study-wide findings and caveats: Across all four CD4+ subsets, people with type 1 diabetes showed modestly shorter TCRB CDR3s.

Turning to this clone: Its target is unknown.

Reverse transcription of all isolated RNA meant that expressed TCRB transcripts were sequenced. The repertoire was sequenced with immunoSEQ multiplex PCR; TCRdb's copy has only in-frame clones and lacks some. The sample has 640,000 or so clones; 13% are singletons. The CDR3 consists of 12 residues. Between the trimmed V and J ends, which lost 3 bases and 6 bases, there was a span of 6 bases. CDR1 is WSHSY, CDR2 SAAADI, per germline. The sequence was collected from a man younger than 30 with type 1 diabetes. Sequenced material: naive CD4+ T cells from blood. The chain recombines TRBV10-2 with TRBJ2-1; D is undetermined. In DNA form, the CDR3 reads TGCGCCAGCAGTGAACCTGTCAATGAGCAGTTCTTC. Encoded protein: CASSEPVNEQFF.